Described below is a single T cell receptor beta chain sequence and its context. This record comes from a study of OX40 agonist ivuxolimab in advanced cancers. Sequencing used immunoSEQ multiplex PCR; TCRdb keeps in-frame clones, though not all of them. The data hold tens of thousands of clones, with 94% observed a single time. CDR3 length equals 15 residues. Deletions cut 2 bases from V and 4 bases from J, with 15 bases between. The V gene's germline CDR1 is SGDLS and CDR2 YYNGEE. This chain joins TRBV9 and TRBJ1-1, with a possible D match to TRBD1 (6 bases). The source is an adult with an advanced solid tumor such as melanoma, head and neck, liver or kidney cancer. The sample here was CD4+ or CD8+ T cells sorted from blood, taken in a trial of the OX40 agonist ivuxolimab. The CDR3: CASSVEGGGFTEAFF. DNA of the CDR3: TGTGCCAGCAGCGTGGAAGGAGGGGGGTTCACTGAAGCTTTCTTT.